Described below is a single T cell receptor beta chain sequence and its context. Germline V gene sequence: CDR1 SGHRS, CDR2 YFSETQ. V gave up 0 bases and J gave up 3 bases; unmatched junction bases: 4. This CDR3 has 15 amino acids. TCRdb keeps only in-frame clones here, not all; method: immunoSEQ multiplex PCR. The repertoire holds about 32,000 clones, with about nine tenths as singletons. This entry comes from a study of PD-1 and CTLA-4 blockade in melanoma. This chain joins TRBV5-1 and TRBJ1-2; 8 bases agree with TRBD1. Sequencing used CD8+ T cells from peripheral blood, obtained from a patient given anti-PD-1 treatment. The sequence was obtained from a human donor with melanoma. The CDR3 DNA sequence: TGCGCCAGCAGCTTGGGCAGGGGGCTCGACTATGGCTACACCTTC. Residues: CASSLGRGLDYGYTF.